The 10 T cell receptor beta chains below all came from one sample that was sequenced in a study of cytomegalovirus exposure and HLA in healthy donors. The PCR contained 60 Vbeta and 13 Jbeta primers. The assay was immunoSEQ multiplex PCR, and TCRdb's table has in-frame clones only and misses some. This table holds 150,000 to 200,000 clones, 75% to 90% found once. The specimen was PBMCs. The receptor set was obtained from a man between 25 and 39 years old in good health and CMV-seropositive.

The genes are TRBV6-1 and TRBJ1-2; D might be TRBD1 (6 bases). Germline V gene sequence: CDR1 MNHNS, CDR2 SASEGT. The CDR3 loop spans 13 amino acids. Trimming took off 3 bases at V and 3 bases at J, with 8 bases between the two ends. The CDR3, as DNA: TGTGCCAGCAGTGACAGGGGCTACTATGGCTACACCTTC. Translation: CASSDRGYYGYTF.

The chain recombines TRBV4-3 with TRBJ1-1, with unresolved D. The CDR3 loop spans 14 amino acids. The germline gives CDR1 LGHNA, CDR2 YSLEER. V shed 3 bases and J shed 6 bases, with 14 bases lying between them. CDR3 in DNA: TGCGCCAGCAGCCATGACTTTCAAGCTTCTGAAGCTTTCTTT. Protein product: CASSHDFQASEAFF.

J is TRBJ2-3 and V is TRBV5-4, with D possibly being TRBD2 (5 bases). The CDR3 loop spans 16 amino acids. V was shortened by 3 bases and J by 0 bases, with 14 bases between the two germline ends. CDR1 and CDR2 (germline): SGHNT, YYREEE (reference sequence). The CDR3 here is CASSSNPGTSTDTQYF. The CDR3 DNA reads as TGTGCCAGCAGCTCGAATCCGGGAACTAGCACAGATACGCAGTATTTT.

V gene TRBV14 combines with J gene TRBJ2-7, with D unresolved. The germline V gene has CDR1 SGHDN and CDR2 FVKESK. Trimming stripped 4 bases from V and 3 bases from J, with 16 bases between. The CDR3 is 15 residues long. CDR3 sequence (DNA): TGTGCCAGCAGCCTTCAGGTCGCCCAAAACTACGAGCAGTACTTC. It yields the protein CASSLQVAQNYEQYF.

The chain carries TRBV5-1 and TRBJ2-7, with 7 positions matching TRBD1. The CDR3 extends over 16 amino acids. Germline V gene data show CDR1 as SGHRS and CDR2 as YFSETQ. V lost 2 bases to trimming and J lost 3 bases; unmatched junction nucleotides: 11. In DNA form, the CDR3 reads TGCGCCAGCAGCTTTGGGCCGACAGGGCCGAACTACGAGCAGTACTTC. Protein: CASSFGPTGPNYEQYF.

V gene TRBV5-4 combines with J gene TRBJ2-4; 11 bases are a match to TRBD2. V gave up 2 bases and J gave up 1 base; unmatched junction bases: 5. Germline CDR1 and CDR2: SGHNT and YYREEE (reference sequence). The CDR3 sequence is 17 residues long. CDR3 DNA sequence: TGTGCCAGCAGCTTAATCTCTAGCGGGGGGGCCAAAAACATTCAGTACTTC. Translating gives CASSLISSGGAKNIQYF.

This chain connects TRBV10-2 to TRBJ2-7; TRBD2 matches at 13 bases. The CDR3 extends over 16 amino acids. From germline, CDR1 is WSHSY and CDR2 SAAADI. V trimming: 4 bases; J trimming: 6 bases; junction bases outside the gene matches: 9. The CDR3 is CASSVKTSGRSGEQYF. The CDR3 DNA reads TGCGCCAGCAGTGTAAAGACTAGCGGGAGGTCCGGCGAGCAGTACTTC.

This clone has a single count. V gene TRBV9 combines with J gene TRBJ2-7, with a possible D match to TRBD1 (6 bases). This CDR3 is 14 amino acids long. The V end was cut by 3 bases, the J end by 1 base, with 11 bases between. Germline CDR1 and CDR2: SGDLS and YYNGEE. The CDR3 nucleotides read TGTGCCAGCAGCGCGACAGGAAAATCCTACGAGCAGTACTTC. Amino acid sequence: CASSATGKSYEQYF.

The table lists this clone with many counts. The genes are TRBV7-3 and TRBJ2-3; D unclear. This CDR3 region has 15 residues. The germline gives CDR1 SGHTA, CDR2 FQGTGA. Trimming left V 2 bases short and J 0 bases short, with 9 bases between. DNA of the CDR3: TGTGCCAGCAGCTTAGAGGCAACTAGCACAGATACGCAGTATTTT. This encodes CASSLEATSTDTQYF.

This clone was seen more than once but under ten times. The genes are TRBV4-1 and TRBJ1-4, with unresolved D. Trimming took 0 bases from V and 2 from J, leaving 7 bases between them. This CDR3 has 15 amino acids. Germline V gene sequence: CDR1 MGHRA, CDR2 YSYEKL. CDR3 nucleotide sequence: TGCGCCAGCAGCCAAGATTCGGGGACTAATGAAAAACTGTTTTTT. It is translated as CASSQDSGTNEKLFF.